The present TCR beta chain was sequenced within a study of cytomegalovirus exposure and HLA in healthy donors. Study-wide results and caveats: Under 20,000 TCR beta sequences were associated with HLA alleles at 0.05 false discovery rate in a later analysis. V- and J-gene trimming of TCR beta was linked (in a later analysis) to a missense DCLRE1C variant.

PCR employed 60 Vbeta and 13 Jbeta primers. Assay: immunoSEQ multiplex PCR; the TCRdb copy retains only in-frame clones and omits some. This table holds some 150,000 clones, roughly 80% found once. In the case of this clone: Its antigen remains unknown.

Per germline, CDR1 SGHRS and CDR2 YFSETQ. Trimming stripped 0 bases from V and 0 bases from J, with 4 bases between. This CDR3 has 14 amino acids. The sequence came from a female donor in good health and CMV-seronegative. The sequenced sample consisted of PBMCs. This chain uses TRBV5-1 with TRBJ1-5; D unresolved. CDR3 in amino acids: CASSLDSSNQPQHF. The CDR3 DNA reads TGCGCCAGCAGCTTGGACAGTAGCAATCAGCCCCAGCATTTT.